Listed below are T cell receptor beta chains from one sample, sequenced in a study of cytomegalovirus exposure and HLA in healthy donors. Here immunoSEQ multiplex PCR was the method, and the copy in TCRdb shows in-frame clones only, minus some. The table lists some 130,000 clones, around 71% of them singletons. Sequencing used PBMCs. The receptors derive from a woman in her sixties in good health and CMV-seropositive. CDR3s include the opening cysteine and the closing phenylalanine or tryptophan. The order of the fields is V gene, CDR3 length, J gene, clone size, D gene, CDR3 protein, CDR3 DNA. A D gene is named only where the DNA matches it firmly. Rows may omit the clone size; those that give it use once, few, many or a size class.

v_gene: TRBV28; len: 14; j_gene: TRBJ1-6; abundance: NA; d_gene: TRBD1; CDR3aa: CASSLWDRGSPLHF; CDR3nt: TGTGCCAGCAGTTTATGGGACAGGGGCTCACCCCTCCACTTT
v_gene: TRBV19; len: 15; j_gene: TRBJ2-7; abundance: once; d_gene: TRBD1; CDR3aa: CASSPVGQGRYEQYF; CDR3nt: TGTGCCAGTAGTCCCGTTGGACAGGGGAGGTACGAGCAGTACTTC
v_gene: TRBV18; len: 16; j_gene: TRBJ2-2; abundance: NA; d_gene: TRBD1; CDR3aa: CASQPVGQGAFGELFF; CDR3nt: TGTGCCAGCCAACCAGTGGGACAGGGGGCCTTCGGGGAGCTGTTTTTT
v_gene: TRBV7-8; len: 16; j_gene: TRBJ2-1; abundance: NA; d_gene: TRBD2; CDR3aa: CASRSPLADAGNEQFF; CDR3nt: TGTGCCAGCAGAAGCCCCCTAGCGGACGCGGGGAATGAGCAGTTCTTC
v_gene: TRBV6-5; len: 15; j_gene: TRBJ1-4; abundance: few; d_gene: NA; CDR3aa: CASSPGGPTNEKLFF; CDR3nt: TGTGCCAGCAGCCCCGGGGGGCCTACTAATGAAAAACTGTTTTTT
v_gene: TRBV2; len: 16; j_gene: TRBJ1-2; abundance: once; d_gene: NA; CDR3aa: CASSDYSLASLYGYTF; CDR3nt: TGTGCCAGCAGTGATTACAGCCTGGCCTCCCTCTATGGCTACACCTTC
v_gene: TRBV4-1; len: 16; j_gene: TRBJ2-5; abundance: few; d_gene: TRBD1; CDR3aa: CASSQRRDRVEETQYF; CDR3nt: TGCGCCAGCAGCCAAAGGCGGGACAGGGTAGAAGAGACCCAGTACTTC
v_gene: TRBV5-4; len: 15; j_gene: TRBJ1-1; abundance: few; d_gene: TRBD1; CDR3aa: CASSLEGAMNTEAFF; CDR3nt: TGTGCCAGCAGCTTGGAGGGGGCTATGAACACTGAAGCTTTCTTT
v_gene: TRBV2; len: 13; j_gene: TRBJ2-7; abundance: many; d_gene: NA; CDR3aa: CAMTRQDSYEQYF; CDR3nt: TGTGCCATGACCAGACAGGACTCCTACGAGCAGTACTTC
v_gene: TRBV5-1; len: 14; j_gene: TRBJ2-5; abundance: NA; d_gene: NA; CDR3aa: CASSFPGEQETRYF; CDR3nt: TGCGCCAGCAGCTTTCCCGGGGAGCAAGAGACCCGGTACTTC
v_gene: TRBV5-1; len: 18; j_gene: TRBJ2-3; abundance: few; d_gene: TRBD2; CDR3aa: CASSPGLAGGPRGDTQYF; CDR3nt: TGCGCCAGCAGCCCGGGACTAGCGGGGGGGCCGAGAGGAGATACGCAGTATTTT
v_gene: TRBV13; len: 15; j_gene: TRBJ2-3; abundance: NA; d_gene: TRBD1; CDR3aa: CASSLWTGVTDTQYF; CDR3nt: TGTGCCAGCAGCTTATGGACAGGGGTTACAGATACGCAGTATTTT
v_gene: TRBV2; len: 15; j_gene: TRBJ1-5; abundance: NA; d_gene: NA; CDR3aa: CASSEGDRKYQPQHF; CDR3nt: TGTGCCAGCAGTGAAGGCGACAGAAAGTATCAGCCCCAGCATTTT
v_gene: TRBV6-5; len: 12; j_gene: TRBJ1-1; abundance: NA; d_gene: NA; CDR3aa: CASSAGGWEAFF; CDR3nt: TGTGCCAGCAGCGCCGGGGGGTGGGAAGCTTTCTTT
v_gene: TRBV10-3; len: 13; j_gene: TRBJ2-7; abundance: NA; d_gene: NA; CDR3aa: CAIRRPGSHEQYF; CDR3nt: TGTGCCATCAGGCGTCCGGGGAGCCACGAGCAGTACTTC
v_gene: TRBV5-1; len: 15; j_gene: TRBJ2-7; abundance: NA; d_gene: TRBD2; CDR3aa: CASTGGGALSYEQYF; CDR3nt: TGCGCCAGCACCGGGGGGGGCGCGCTCTCCTACGAGCAGTACTTC
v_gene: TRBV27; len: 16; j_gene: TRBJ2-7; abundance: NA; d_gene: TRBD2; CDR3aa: CASSLSKRGASYEQYF; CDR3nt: TGTGCCAGCAGTTTAAGTAAGCGGGGGGCTTCCTACGAGCAGTACTTC
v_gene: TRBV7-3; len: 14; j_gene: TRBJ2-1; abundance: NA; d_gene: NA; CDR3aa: CASSFNSAVNEQFF; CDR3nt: TGTGCCAGCAGCTTTAATAGCGCCGTCAATGAGCAGTTCTTC
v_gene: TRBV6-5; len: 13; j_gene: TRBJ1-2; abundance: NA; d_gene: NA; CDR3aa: CASSYGHLYGYTF; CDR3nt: TGTGCCAGCAGTTACGGACACCTTTACGGCTACACCTTC
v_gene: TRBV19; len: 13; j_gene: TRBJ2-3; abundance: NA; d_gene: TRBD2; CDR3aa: CASMVTSGHTQYF; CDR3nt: TGTGCCAGTATGGTTACTAGCGGGCATACGCAGTATTTT
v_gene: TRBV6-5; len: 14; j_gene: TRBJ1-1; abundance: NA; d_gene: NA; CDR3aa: CASRPQGHSAEAFF; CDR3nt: TGTGCCAGCAGACCTCAGGGGCACAGCGCTGAAGCTTTCTTT
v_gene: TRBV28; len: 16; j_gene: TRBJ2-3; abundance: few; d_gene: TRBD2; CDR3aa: CASSLSASGGTDTQYF; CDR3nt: TGTGCCAGCAGTTTATCGGCTAGCGGGGGCACAGATACGCAGTATTTT
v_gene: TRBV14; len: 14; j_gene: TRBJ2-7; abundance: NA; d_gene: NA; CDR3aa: CASSQWYGPYEQYF; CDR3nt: TGTGCCAGCAGCCAATGGTACGGTCCCTACGAGCAGTACTTC
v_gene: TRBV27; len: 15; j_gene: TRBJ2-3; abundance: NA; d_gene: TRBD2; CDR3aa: CASIRTSGGTDTQYF; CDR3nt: TGTGCCAGCATCCGGACTAGCGGGGGCACAGATACGCAGTATTTT
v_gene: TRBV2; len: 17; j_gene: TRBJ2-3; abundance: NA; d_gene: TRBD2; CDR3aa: CASSSSGGPWEADTQYF; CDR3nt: TGTGCCAGCAGTTCCAGCGGGGGCCCCTGGGAAGCAGATACGCAGTATTTT
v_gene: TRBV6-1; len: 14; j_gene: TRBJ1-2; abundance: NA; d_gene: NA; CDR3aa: CASNLEGSNYGYTF; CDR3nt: TGTGCCAGCAACCTTGAGGGTTCGAACTATGGCTACACCTTC
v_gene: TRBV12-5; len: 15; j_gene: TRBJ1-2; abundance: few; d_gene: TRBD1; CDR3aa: CASGLYTGGHYGYTF; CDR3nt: TGTGCTAGTGGTTTGTATACAGGGGGCCACTATGGCTACACCTTC
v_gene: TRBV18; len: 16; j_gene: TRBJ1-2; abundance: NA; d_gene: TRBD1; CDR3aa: CASSAGTGTWSYGYTF; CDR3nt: TGTGCCAGCTCAGCCGGGACAGGGACATGGAGCTATGGCTACACCTTC
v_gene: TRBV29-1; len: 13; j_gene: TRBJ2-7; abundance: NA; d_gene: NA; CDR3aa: CSVVLDRRGEQYF; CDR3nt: TGCAGCGTTGTTCTTGACCGGAGGGGCGAGCAGTACTTC
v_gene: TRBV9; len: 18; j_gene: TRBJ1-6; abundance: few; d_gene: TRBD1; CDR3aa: CASSVGSGGTGMMTPLHF; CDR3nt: TGTGCCAGCAGCGTAGGCTCAGGGGGGACAGGGATGATGACACCCCTCCACTTT
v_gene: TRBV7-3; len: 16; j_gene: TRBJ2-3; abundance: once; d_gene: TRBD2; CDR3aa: CASSFGGAGRTDTQYF; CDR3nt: TGTGCCAGCAGCTTCGGGGGGGCAGGGAGAACAGATACGCAGTATTTT
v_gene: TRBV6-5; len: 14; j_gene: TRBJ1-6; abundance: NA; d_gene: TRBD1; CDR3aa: CASSPTGKNSPLHF; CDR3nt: TGTGCCAGCAGTCCGACAGGGAAAAATTCACCCCTCCACTTT
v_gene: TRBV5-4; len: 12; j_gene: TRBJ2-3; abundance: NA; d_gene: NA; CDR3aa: CASSLTGGTQYF; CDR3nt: TGTGCCAGCAGCCTAACCGGGGGTACGCAGTATTTT
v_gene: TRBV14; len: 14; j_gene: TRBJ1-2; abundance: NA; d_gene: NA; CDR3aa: CASSFAGRVYGYTF; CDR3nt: TGTGCCAGCAGCTTCGCGGGACGGGTCTATGGCTACACCTTC
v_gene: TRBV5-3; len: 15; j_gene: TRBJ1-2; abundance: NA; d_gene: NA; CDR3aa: CARSLREGENYGYTF; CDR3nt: TGTGCCAGAAGCTTACGAGAGGGCGAGAACTATGGCTACACCTTC
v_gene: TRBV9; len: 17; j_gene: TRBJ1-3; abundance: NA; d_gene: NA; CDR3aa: CASSVVAGHMNGNTIYF; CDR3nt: TGTGCCAGCAGCGTAGTAGCCGGACACATGAATGGAAACACCATATATTTT
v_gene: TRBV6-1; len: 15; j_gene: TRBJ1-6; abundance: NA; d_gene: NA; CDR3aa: CASSIQGLGNSPLHF; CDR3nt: TGTGCCAGCAGCATACAGGGTCTGGGTAATTCACCCCTCCACTTT
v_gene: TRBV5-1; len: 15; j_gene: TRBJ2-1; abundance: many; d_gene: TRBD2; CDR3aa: CASSTGTSGGNEQFF; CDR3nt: TGCGCCAGCAGCACCGGGACTAGCGGGGGGAATGAGCAGTTCTTC
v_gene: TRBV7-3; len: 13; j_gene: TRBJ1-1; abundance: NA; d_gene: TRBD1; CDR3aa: CASSHRGNTEAFF; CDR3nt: TGTGCCAGCAGCCACAGGGGAAACACTGAAGCTTTCTTT
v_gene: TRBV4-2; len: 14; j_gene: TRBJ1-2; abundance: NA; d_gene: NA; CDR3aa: CASSRGYRDYGYTF; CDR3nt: TGTGCCAGCAGCCGAGGTTACAGGGACTATGGCTACACCTTC
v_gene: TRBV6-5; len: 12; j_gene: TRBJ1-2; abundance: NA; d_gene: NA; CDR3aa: CASTSTEYGYTF; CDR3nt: TGTGCCAGCACTTCGACAGAATATGGCTACACCTTC
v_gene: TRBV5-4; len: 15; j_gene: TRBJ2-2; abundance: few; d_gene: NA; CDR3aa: CASSGGTRQAGELFF; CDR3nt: TGTGCCAGCAGCGGCGGGACTCGCCAAGCCGGGGAGCTGTTTTTT
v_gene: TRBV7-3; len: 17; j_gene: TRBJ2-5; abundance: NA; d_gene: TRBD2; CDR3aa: CASSSGLAGALQETQYF; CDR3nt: TGTGCCAGCAGCTCAGGACTAGCGGGGGCCCTACAAGAGACCCAGTACTTC
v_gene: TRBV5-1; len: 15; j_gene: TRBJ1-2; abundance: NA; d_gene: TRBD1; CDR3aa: CASSPDGTGAYGYTF; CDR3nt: TGCGCCAGCAGCCCGGATGGGACAGGGGCCTATGGCTACACCTTC
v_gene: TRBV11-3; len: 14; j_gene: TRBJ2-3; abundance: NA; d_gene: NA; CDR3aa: CASSLEPGTDTQYF; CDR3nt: TGTGCCAGCAGCTTAGAACCGGGGACAGATACGCAGTATTTT